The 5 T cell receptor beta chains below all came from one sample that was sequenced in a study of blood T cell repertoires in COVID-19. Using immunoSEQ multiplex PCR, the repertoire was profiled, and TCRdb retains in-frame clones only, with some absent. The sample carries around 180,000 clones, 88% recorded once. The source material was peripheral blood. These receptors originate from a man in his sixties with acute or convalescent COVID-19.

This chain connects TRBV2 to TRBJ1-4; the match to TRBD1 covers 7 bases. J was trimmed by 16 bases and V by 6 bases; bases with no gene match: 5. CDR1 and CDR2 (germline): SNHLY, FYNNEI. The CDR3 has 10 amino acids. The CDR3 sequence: CASRGDSSFF. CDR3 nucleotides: TGTGCCAGCAGAGGGGACAGTTCGTTTTTT.

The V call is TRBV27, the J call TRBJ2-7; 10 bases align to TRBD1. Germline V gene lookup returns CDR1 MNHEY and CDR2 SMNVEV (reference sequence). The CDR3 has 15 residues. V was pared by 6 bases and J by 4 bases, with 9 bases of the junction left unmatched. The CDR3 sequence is CASSFTTGGKYEQYF. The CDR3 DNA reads TGTGCCAGCAGCTTCACGACAGGGGGCAAGTACGAGCAGTACTTC.

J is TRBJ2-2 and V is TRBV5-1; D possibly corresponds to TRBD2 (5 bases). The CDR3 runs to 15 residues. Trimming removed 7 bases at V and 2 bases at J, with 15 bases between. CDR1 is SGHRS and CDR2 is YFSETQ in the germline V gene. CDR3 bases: TGCGCCAGCTGTCCCCTAGCAGCTAACACCGGGGAGCTGTTTTTT. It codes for CASCPLAANTGELFF. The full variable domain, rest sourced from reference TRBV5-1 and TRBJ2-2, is KAGVTQTPRYLIKTRGQQVTLSCSPISGHRSVSWYQQTPGQGLQFLFEYFSETQRNKGNFPGRFSGRQFSNSRSEMNVSTLELGDSALYLCASCPLAANTGELFFGEGSRLTVL.

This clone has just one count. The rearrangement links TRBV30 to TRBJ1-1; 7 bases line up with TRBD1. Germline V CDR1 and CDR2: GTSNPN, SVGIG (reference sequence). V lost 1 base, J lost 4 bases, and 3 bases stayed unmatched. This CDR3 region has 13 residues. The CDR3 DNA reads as TGTGCCTGGAGTGGAGGGGGCCCCACTGAAGCTTTCTTT. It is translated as CAWSGGGPTEAFF.

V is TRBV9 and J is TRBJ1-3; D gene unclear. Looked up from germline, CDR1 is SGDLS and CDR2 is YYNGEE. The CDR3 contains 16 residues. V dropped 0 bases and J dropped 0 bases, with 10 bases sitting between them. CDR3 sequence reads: CASSVDSSSSGNTIYF. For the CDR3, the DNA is TGTGCCAGCAGCGTAGATAGCTCTAGCTCTGGAAACACCATATATTTT.